Below are 5 T cell receptor beta chains sequenced from a single sample in a study of Ad26.COV2.S vaccination and SARS-CoV-2 variants. TCRdb's table, derived via immunoSEQ multiplex PCR, lists solely in-frame clones and lacks some. The top ten hold 13% of the sample, which has approximately 480,000 clones, approximately 90% seen once. As to treatment: around 19 received Ad26.COV2.S at low or high dose, single or two shots; about 5 received placebo; per-sample allocation not given. Specimen acquisition occurred on day 63 following the initial vaccine or placebo injection. The material was peripheral blood, obtained in a trial of Ad26.COV2.S vaccine versus placebo. Receptors were obtained from a person between 18 and 59 years old who received the Ad26.COV2.S COVID-19 vaccine or a placebo.

This sequence joins TRBV27 and TRBJ2-3, with D perhaps matching TRBD2 (5 bases). V was clipped by 9 bases and J by 0 bases, with 10 bases between them. Germline V gene sequence: CDR1 MNHEY, CDR2 SMNVEV (reference sequence). This CDR3 comprises 13 residues. The CDR3 region has the DNA TGTGCCAGTCGGACTTCCAGCACAGATACGCAGTATTTT. This codes for CASRTSSTDTQYF.

V usage is TRBV28 and J usage is TRBJ1-2; D remains unclear. Germline loops: CDR1 MDHEN, CDR2 SYDVKM. Trimming cost V 3 bases and J 7 bases, with 12 bases left between them. The CDR3 totals 13 residues. The CDR3 spells CASSFPVKGGYTF. In DNA, the CDR3 is TGTGCCAGCAGTTTCCCAGTTAAGGGTGGCTACACCTTC.

The chain recombines TRBV7-8 with TRBJ1-6; 9 positions agree with TRBD1. J was trimmed by 4 bases and V by 6 bases; bases with no gene match: 7. This CDR3 contains 16 residues. Looked up from germline, CDR1 is SGHVS and CDR2 is FQNEAQ. CDR3 residues: CASSPDRGFYNSPLHF. CDR3 nucleotides: TGTGCCAGCAGTCCGGACAGGGGTTTTTATAATTCACCCCTCCACTTT.

The V gene is TRBV2, the J gene TRBJ1-4; perhaps TRBD1 as D (6 bases). Trimming stripped 7 bases from V and 7 bases from J, with 16 bases between. The CDR3 has 14 residues. CDR1 and CDR2 (germline): SNHLY, FYNNEI. The CDR3 DNA follows: TGTGCCAGCAACGAGGGGGGAACAGGTGAAAAACTGTTTTTT. It specifies CASNEGGTGEKLFF.

The rearrangement uses TRBV19 and TRBJ2-7; possibly TRBD2 for D (5 bases). The CDR3 runs 14 residues. Germline V gene sequence: CDR1 LNHDA, CDR2 SQIVND (reference sequence). Trimming cost V 5 bases and J 0 bases, with 11 bases left between them. The CDR3 is CASSVDSISYEQYF. For the CDR3, the DNA is TGTGCCAGTAGTGTGGACTCTATCTCCTACGAGCAGTACTTC.